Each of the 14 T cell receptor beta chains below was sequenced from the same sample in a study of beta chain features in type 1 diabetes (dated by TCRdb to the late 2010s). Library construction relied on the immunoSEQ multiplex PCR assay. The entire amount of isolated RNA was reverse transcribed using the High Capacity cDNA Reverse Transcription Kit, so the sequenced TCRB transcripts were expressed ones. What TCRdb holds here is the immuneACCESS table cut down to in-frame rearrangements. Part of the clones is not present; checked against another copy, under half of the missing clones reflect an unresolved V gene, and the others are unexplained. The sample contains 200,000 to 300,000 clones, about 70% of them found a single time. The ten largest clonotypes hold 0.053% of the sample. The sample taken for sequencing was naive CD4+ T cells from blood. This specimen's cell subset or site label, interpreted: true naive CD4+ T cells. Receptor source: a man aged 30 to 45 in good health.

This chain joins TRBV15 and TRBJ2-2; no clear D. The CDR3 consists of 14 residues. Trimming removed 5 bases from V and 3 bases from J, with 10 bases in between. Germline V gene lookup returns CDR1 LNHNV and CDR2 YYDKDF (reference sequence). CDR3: CATSGVLDTGELFF. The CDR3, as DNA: TGTGCCACCAGCGGGGTCCTCGACACCGGGGAGCTGTTTTTT.

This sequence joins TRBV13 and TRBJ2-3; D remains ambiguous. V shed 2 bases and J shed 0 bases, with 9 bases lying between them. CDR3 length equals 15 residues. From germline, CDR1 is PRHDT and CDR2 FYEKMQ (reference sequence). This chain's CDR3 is CASSLIPTSTDTQYF. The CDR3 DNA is TGTGCCAGCAGCTTAATCCCGACTAGCACAGATACGCAGTATTTT.

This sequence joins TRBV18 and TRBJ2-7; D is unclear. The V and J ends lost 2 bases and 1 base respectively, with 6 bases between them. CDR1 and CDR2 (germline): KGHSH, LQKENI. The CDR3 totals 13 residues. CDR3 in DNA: TGTGCCAGCTCACCATCGCTGTCCTACGAGCAGTACTTC. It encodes CASSPSLSYEQYF. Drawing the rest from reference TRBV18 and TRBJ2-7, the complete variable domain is NAGVMQNPRHLVRRRGQEARLRCSPMKGHSHVYWYRQLPEEGLKFMVYLQKENIIDESGMPKERFSAEFPKEGPSILRIQQVVRGDSAAYFCASSPSLSYEQYFGPGTRLTVT.

The CDR3: CAWTPPRGMSIGQYF. For the CDR3, the DNA is TGTGCCTGGACCCCACCTCGCGGGATGTCTATTGGGCAGTACTTC. The V gene is TRBV30, the J gene TRBJ2-7; tentatively, D is TRBD2 (6 bases). This CDR3 has 15 residues. Per germline, CDR1 GTSNPN and CDR2 SVGIG (reference sequence). V dropped 4 bases and J dropped 9 bases, with 25 bases sitting between them.

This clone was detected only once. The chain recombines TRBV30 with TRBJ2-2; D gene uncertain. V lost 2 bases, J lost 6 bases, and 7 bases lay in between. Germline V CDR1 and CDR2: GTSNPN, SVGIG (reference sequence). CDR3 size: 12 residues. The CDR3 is CAWSHGAGELFF. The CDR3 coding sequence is TGTGCCTGGAGTCATGGGGCCGGGGAGCTGTTTTTT. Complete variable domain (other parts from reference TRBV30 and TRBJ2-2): SQTIHQWPATLVQPVGSPLSLECTVEGTSNPNLYWYRQAAGRGLQLLFYSVGIGQISSEVPQNLSASRPQDRQFILSSKKLLLSDSGFYLCAWSHGAGELFFGEGSRLTVL.

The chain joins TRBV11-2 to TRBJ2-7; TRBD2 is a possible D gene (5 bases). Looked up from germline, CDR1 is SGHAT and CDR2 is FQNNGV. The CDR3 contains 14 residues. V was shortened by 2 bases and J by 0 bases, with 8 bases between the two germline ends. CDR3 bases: TGTGCCAGCAGCTTAAAGCGGAGCTCCTACGAGCAGTACTTC. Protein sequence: CASSLKRSSYEQYF. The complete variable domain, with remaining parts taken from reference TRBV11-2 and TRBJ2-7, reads EAGVAQSPRYKIIEKRQSVAFWCNPISGHATLYWYQQILGQGPKLLIQFQNNGVVDDSQLPKDRFSAERLKGVDSTLKIQPAKLEDSAVYLCASSLKRSSYEQYFGPGTRLTVT.

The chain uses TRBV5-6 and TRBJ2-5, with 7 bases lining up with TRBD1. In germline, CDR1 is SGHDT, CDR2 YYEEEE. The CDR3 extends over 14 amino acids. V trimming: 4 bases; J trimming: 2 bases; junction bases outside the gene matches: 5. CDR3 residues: CASSHRGWQETQYF. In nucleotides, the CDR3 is TGTGCCAGCAGCCACAGGGGTTGGCAAGAGACCCAGTACTTC.

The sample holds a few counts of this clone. This chain's CDR3 is CASSAPGQYNEQFF. CDR3 in DNA: TGTGCCAGCAGTGCGCCGGGACAGTACAATGAGCAGTTCTTC. The chain employs TRBV28 and TRBJ2-1, with 7 bases identical to TRBD1. After removal of 5 bases from V and 4 bases from J, the junction contained 5 bases not matched to a gene. The CDR3 extends over 14 amino acids. Per the germline V gene, CDR1 is MDHEN and CDR2 is SYDVKM. Using reference TRBV28 and TRBJ2-1 for the parts outside the CDR3, the full variable domain is DVKVTQSSRYLVKRTGEKVFLECVQDMDHENMFWYRQDPGLGLRLIYFSYDVKMKEKGDIPEGYSVSREKKERFSLILESASTNQTSMYLCASSAPGQYNEQFFGPGTRLTVL.

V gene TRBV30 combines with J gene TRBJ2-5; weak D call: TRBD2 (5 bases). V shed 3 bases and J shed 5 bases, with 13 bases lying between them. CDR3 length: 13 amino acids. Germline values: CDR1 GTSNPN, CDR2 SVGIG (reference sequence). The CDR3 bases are TGTGCCTGGAGCGCGGGCTCCGTGGAGACCCAGTACTTC. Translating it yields CAWSAGSVETQYF.

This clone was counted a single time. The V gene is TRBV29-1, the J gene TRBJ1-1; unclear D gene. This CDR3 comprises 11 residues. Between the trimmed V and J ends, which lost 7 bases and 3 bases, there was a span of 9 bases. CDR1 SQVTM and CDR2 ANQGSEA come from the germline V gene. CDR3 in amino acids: CSASRDTEAFF. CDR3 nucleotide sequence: TGCAGCGCCAGCCGAGACACTGAAGCTTTCTTT.

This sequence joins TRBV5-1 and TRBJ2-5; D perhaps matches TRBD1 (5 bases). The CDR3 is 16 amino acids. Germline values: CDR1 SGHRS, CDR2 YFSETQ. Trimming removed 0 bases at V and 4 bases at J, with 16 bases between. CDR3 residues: CASSLGWQGNRETQYF. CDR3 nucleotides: TGCGCCAGCAGCTTGGGTTGGCAGGGTAATCGAGAGACCCAGTACTTC.

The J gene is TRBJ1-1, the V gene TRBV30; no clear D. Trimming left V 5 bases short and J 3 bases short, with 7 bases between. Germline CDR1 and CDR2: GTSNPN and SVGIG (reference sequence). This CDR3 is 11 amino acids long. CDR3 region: CAWLVHTEAFF. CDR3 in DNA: TGTGCCTGGCTGGTTCACACTGAAGCTTTCTTT.

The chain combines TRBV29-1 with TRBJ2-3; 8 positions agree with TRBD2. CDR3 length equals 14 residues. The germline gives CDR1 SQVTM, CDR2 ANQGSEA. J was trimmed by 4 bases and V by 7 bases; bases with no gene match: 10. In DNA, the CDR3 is TGCAGCGCGACCACTAGCGGTGGGGCAGATACGCAGTATTTT. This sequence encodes CSATTSGGADTQYF.

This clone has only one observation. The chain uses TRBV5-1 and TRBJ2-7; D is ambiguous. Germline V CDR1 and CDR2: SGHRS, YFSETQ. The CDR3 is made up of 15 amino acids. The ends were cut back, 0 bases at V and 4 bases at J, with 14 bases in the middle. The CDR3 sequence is CASSLDDHPSYEQYF. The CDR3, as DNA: TGCGCCAGCAGCTTGGACGACCATCCGTCTTACGAGCAGTACTTC.